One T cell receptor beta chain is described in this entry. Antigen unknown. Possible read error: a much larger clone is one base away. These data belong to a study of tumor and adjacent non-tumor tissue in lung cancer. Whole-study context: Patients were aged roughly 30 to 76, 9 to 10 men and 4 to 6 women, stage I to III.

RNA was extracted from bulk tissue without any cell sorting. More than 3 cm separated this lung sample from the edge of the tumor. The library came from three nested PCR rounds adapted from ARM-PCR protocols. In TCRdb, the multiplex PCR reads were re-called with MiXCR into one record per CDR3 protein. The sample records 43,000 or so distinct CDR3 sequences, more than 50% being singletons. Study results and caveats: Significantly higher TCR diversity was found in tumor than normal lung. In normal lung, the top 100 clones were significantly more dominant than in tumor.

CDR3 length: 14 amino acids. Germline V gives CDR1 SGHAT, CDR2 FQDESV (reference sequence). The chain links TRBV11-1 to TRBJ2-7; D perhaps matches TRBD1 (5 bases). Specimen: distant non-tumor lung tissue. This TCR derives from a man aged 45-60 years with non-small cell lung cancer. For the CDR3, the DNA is TGTGGCAGCAGCTGGAGTGACGGCCAGGGCGAGCAGTACTTC. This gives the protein CGSSWSDGQGEQYF.